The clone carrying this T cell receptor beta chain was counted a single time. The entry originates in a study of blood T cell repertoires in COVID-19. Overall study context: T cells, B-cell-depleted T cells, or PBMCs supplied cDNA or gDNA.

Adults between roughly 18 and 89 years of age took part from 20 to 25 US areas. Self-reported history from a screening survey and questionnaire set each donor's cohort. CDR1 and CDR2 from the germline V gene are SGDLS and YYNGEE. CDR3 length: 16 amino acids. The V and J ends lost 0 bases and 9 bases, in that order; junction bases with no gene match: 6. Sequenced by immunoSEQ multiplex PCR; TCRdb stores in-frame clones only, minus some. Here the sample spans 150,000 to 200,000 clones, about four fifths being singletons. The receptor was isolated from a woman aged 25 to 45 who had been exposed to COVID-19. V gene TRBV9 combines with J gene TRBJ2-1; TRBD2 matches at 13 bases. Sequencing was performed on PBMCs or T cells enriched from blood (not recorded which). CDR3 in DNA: TGTGCCAGCAGCGTAGCCGGGACTAGCGGGGTTTTTGAGCAGTTCTTC. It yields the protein CASSVAGTSGVFEQFF. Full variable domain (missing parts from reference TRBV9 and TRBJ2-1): DSGVTQTPKHLITATGQRVTLRCSPRSGDLSVYWYQQSLDQGLQFLIQYYNGEERAKGNILERFSAQQFPDLHSELNLSSLELGDSALYFCASSVAGTSGVFEQFFGPGTRLTVL.